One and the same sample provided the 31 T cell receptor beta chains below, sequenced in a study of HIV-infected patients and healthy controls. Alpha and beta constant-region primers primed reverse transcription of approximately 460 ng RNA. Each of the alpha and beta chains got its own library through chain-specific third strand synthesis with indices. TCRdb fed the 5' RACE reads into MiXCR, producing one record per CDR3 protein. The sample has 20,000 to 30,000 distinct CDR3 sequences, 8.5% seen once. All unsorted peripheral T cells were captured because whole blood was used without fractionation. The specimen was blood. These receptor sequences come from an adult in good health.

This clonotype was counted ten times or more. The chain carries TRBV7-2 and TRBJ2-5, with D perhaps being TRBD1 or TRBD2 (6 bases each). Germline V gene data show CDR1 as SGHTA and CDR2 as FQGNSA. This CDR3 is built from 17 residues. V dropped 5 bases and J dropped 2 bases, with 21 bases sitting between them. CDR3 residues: CASSPWWGALRQETQYF. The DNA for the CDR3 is TGTGCCAGCAGCCCTTGGTGGGGGGCTTTGAGGCAAGAGACCCAGTACTTC.

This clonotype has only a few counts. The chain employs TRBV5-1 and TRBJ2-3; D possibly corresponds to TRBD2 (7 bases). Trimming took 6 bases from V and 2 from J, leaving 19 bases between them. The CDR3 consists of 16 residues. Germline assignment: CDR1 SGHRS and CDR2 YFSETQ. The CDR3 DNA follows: TGCGCCAGCATTTCAGAACCGGGGGGCTACACAGATACGCAGTATTTT. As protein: CASISEPGGYTDTQYF.

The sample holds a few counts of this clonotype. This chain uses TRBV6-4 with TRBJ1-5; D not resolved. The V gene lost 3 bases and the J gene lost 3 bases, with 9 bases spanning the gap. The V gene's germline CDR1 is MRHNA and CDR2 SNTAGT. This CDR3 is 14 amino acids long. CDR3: CASSESGDNQPQHF. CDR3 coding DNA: TGTGCCAGCAGTGAATCCGGGGACAATCAGCCCCAGCATTTT.

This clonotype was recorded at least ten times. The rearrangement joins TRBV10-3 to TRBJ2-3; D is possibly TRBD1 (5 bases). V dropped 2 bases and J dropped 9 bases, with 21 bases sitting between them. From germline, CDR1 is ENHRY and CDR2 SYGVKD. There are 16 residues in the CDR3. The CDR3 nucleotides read TGTGCCATCAGTGAGCCCGGACACAAGGGGATGGACACGCAGTATTTT. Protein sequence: CAISEPGHKGMDTQYF.

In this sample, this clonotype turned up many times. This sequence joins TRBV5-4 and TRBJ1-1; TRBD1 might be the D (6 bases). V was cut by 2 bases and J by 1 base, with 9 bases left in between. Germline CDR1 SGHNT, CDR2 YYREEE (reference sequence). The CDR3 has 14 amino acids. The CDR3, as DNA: TGTGCCAGCAGCTTTTCACAGGGGAACACTGAAGCTTTCTTT. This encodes CASSFSQGNTEAFF.

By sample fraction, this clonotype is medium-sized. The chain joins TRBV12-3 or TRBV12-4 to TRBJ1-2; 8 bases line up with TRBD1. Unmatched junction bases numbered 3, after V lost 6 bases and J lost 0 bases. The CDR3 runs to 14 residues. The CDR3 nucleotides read TGTGCCAGCAGAGCAGGGGGCCCTAACTATGGCTACACCTTC. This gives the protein CASRAGGPNYGYTF.

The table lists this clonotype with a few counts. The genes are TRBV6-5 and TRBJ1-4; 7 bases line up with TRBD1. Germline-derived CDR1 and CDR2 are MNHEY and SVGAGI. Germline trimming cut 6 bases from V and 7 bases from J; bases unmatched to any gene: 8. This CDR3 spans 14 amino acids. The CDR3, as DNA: TGTGCCAGCAGCGACAGGGAATTCGGTGAAAAACTGTTTTTT. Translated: CASSDREFGEKLFF.

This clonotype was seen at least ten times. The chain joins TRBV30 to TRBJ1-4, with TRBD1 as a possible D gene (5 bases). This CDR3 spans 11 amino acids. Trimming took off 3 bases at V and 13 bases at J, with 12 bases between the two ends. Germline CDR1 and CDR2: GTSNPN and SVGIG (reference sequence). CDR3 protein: CAWSLSGGLFF. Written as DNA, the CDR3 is TGTGCCTGGAGCCTCTCGGGGGGACTGTTTTTT. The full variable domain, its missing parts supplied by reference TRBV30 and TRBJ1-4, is SQTIHQWPATLVQPVGSPLSLECTVEGTSNPNLYWYRQAAGRGLQLLFYSVGIGQISSEVPQNLSASRPQDRQFILSSKKLLLSDSGFYLCAWSLSGGLFFGSGTQLSVL.

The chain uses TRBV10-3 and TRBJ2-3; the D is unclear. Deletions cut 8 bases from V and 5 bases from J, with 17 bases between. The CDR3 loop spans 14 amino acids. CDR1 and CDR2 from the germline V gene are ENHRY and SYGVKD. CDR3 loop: CAISFARQEDTQYF. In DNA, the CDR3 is TGTGCCATCTCCTTCGCCCGCCAAGAAGATACGCAGTATTTT.

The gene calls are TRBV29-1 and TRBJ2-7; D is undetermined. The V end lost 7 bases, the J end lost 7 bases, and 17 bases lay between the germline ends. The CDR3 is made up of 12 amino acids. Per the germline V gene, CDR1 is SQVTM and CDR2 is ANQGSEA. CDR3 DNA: TGCAGCGCGCGCGAAGGGATAGGGGAGCAGTACTTC. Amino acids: CSAREGIGEQYF.

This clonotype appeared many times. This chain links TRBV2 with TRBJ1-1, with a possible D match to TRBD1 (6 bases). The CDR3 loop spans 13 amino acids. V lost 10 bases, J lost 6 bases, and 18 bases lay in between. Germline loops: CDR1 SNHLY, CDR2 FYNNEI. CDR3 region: CATHPGGAPEAFF. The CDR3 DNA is TGTGCCACTCATCCCGGGGGCGCCCCTGAAGCTTTCTTT.

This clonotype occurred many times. This chain's CDR3 is CASSVGLAGGTYRETQYF. The CDR3 nucleotides are TGTGCCAGCAGTGTCGGACTAGCGGGGGGCACATACAGAGAGACCCAGTACTTC. V gene TRBV12-3 or TRBV12-4 combines with J gene TRBJ2-5, with TRBD2 matching over 14 bases. This CDR3 region has 18 residues. The V gene end was trimmed by 5 bases and the J gene end by 4 bases; junction bases not matched to a gene: 12.

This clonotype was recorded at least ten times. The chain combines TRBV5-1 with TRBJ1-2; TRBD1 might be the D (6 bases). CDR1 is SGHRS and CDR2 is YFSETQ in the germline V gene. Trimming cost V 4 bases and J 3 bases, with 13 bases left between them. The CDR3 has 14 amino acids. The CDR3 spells CASSPTGSDYGYTF. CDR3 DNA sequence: TGCGCCAGCAGCCCAACAGGGTCGGACTATGGCTACACCTTC. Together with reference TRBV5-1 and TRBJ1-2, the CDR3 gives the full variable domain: KAGVTQTPRYLIKTRGQQVTLSCSPISGHRSVSWYQQTPGQGLQFLFEYFSETQRNKGNFPGRFSGRQFSNSRSEMNVSTLELGDSALYLCASSPTGSDYGYTFGSGTRLTVV.

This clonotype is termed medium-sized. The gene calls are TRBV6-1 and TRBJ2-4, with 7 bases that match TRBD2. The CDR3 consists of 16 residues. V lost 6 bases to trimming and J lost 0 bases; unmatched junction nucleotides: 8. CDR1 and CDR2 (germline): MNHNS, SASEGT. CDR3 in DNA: TGTGCCAGCAGCCCAGGACTAGAACTAGCCAAAAACATTCAGTACTTC. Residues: CASSPGLELAKNIQYF.

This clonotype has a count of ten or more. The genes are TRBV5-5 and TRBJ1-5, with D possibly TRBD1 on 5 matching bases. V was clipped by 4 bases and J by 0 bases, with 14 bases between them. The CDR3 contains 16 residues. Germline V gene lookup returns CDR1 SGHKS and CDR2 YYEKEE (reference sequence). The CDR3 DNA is TGTGCCAGCAGCGTCGGGACGATTCATAGCAATCAGCCCCAGCATTTT. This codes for CASSVGTIHSNQPQHF.

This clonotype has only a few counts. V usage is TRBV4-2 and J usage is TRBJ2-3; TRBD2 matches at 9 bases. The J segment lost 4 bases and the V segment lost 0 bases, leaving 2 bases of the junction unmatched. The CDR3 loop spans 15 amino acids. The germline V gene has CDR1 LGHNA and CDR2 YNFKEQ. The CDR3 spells CASSQERGGPDTQYF. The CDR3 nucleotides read TGTGCCAGCAGCCAAGAGCGGGGGGGCCCAGATACGCAGTATTTT.

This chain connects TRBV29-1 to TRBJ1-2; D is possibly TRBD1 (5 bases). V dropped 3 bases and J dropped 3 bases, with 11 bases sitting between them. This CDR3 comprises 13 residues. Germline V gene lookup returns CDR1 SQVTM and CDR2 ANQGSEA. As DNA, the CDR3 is TGCAGCGTTGATACCGGGACCCACTATGGCTACACCTTC. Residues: CSVDTGTHYGYTF.

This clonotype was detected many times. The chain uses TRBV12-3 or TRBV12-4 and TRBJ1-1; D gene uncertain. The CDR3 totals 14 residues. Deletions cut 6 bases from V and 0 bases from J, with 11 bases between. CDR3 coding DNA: TGTGCCAGCAGGCCGGTAGGGATGAACACTGAAGCTTTCTTT. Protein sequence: CASRPVGMNTEAFF.

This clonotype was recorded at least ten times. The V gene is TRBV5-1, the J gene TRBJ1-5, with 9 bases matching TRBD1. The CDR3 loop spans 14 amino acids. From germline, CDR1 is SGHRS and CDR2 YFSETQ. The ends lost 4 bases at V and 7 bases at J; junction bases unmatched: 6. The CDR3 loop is CASSPTGGKQPQHF. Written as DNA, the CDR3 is TGCGCCAGCAGCCCGACAGGGGGTAAGCAGCCCCAGCATTTT.

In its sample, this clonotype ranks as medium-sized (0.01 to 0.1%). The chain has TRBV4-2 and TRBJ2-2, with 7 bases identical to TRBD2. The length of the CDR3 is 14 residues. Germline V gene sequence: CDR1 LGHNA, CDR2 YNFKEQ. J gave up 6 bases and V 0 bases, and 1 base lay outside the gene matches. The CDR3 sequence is CASSQDGGAGELFF. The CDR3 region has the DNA TGTGCCAGCAGCCAAGATGGGGGGGCCGGGGAGCTGTTTTTT.

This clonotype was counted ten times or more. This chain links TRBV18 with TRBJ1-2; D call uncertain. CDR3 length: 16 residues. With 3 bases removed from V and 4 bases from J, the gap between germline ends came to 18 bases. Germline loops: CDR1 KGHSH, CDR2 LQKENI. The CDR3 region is CASSPVEGQTLYGYTF. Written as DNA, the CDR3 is TGTGCCAGCTCACCCGTAGAGGGCCAGACCCTCTATGGCTACACCTTC.

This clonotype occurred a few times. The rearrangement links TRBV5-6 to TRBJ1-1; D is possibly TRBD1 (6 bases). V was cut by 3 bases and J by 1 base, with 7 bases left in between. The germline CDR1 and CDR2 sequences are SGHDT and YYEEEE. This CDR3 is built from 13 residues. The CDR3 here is CASSWDKNTEAFF. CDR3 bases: TGTGCCAGCAGCTGGGACAAGAACACTGAAGCTTTCTTT.

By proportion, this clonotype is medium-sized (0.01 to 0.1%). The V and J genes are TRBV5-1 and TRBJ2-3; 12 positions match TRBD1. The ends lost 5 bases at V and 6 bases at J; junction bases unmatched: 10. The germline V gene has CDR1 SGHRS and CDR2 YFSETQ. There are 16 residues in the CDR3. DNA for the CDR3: TGCGCCAGCAGACCCGGGACAGGGGGCTGGTTGGATACGCAGTATTTT. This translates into CASRPGTGGWLDTQYF.

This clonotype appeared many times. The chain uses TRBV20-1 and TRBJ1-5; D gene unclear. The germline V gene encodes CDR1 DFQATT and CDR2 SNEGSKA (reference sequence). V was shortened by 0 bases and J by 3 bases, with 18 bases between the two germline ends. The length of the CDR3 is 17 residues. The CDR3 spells CSARDLFGPQDNQPQHF. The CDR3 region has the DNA TGCAGTGCTAGAGATCTGTTTGGCCCGCAAGACAATCAGCCCCAGCATTTT.

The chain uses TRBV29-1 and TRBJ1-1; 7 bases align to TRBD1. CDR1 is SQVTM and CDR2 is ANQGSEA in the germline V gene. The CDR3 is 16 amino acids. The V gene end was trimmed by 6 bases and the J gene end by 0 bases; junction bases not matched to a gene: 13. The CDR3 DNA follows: TGCAGCGTCCGGACAGGCAGAGGGGGGGTGAACACTGAAGCTTTCTTT. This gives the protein CSVRTGRGGVNTEAFF.

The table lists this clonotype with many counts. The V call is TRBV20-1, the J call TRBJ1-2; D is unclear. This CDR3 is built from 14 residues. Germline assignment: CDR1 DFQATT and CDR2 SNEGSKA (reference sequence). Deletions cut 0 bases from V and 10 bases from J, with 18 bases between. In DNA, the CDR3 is TGCAGTGCTAGAGATTGGGAAGGGCAAGAGGACTACACCTTC. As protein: CSARDWEGQEDYTF.

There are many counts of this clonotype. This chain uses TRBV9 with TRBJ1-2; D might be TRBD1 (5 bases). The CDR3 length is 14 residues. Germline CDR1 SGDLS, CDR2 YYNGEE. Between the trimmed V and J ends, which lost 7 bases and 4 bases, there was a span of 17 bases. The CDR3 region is CASSSGGAAYGYTF. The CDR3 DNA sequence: TGTGCCAGCTCGAGCGGGGGAGCAGCCTATGGCTACACCTTC.

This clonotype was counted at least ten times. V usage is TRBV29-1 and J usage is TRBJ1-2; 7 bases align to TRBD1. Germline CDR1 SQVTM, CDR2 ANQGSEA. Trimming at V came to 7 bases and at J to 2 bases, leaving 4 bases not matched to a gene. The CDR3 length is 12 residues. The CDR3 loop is CSAAQGNYGYTF. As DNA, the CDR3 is TGCAGCGCTGCACAGGGGAACTATGGCTACACCTTC.

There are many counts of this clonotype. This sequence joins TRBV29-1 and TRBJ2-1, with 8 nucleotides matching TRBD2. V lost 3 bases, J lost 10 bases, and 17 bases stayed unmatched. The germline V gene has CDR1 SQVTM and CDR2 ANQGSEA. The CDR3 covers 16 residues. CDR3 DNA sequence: TGCAGCGTTGAGGATTCGGCGGGGGGCTCCCTGAGGGAGCAGTTCTTC. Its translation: CSVEDSAGGSLREQFF.

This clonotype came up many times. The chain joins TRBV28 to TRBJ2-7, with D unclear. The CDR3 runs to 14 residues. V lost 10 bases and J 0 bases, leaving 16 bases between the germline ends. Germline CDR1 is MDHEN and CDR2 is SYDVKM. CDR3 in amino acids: CATCRTSSSYEQYF. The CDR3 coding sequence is TGTGCCACCTGCAGGACGTCGAGCTCCTACGAGCAGTACTTC.

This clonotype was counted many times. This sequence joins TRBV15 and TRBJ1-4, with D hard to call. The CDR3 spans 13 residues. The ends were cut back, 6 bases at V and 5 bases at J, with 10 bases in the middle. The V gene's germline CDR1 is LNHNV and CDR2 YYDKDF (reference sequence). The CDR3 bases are TGTGCCACCAGTAGAAGGGCGAATGAAAAACTGTTTTTT. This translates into CATSRRANEKLFF.